The 7 T cell receptor beta chains reported below all come from one sample, sequenced in a study of blood T cell repertoires in COVID-19. The data were produced by immunoSEQ multiplex PCR, yet TCRdb's version contains in-frame clones alone and is incomplete. The sample gives 90,000 to 100,000 clones, 82% of which show up once; 15% to 20% is in the top ten. Sequenced input: peripheral blood. The receptors come from an older man with acute or convalescent COVID-19.

This chain joins TRBV6-6 and TRBJ2-7; 7 positions match TRBD1. The germline V gene has CDR1 MNHNY and CDR2 SVGAGI (reference sequence). CDR3 length equals 16 residues. Germline trimming cut 4 bases from V and 3 bases from J; bases unmatched to any gene: 12. CDR3 DNA: TGTGCCAGCAGTTCCAATCGGAATAGGGGGCTCTACGAGCAGTACTTC. Encoded protein: CASSSNRNRGLYEQYF.

This clone was detected only once. This chain joins TRBV6-5 and TRBJ2-1, with 7 bases aligning to TRBD1. Germline V CDR1 and CDR2: MNHEY, SVGAGI. This CDR3 comprises 14 residues. Trimming removed 5 bases from V and 1 base from J; junction bases left unmatched: 2. The CDR3 DNA follows: TGTGCCAGCAGTCCGGGACAGTCCTACAATGAGCAGTTCTTC. This encodes CASSPGQSYNEQFF.

The chain carries TRBV5-1 and TRBJ1-4, with TRBD1 matching 7 bases. J lost 4 bases, V lost 2 bases, and 5 bases had no gene match. The CDR3 length is 15 residues. The germline V gene has CDR1 SGHRS and CDR2 YFSETQ. For the CDR3, the DNA is TGCGCCAGCAGCTTTACAGGGGCTCTTAATGAAAAACTGTTTTTT. Translated, it gives CASSFTGALNEKLFF.

J is TRBJ2-2 and V is TRBV19, with 10 bases fitting TRBD2. V trimming: 2 bases; J trimming: 0 bases; junction bases outside the gene matches: 6. CDR1 is LNHDA, CDR2 SQIVND, per germline (reference sequence). This CDR3 contains 18 residues. CDR3 nucleotide sequence: TGTGCCAGTAGTATAAGGGTAGCGGGGGGCGCGAACACCGGGGAGCTGTTTTTT. Amino acids: CASSIRVAGGANTGELFF. Combining the CDR3 with reference TRBV19 and TRBJ2-2 gives the whole variable domain DGGITQSPKYLFRKEGQNVTLSCEQNLNHDAMYWYRQDPGQGLRLIYYSQIVNDFQKGDIAEGYSVSREKKESFPLTVTSAQKNPTAFYLCASSIRVAGGANTGELFFGEGSRLTVL.

The rearrangement uses TRBV5-1 and TRBJ2-3; D is possibly TRBD2 (6 bases). V was pared by 3 bases and J by 2 bases, with 16 bases between. From germline, CDR1 is SGHRS and CDR2 YFSETQ. The CDR3 length is 16 residues. Written as DNA, the CDR3 is TGCGCCAGCAGCTCGCGGAGGGCCCAGGTCACAGATACGCAGTATTTT. Protein: CASSSRRAQVTDTQYF. The variable domain in full, completed from reference TRBV5-1 and TRBJ2-3, reads KAGVTQTPRYLIKTRGQQVTLSCSPISGHRSVSWYQQTPGQGLQFLFEYFSETQRNKGNFPGRFSGRQFSNSRSEMNVSTLELGDSALYLCASSSRRAQVTDTQYFGPGTRLTVL.

This chain uses TRBV19 with TRBJ1-4; 8 bases align to TRBD1. The CDR3 loop spans 15 amino acids. Trimming removed 5 bases from V and 7 bases from J; junction bases left unmatched: 9. Germline V gives CDR1 LNHDA, CDR2 SQIVND (reference sequence). CDR3 coding DNA: TGTGCCAGTAGTTCCGGACAGGGCCACGGTGAAAAACTGTTTTTT. It encodes CASSSGQGHGEKLFF.

The rearrangement uses TRBV6-6 and TRBJ2-3, with D unclear. CDR1 is MNHNY and CDR2 is SVGAGI in the germline V gene (reference sequence). V shed 6 bases and J shed 10 bases, with 11 bases lying between them. CDR3 size: 11 residues. The CDR3 here is CASSPVRAQYF. The CDR3 DNA follows: TGTGCCAGCAGCCCCGTACGAGCGCAGTATTTT.